This T cell receptor beta chain was sequenced during a study of T cell responses to AZD1222 COVID-19 vaccine. The study, taken as a whole, reports: Scientists sampled the repertoires only once the peak T cell response had passed. Baseline seropositives among AZD1222 recipients totaled only five to seven. Reports indicate that nearly half of spike-specific TCRs are directed at unmutated variant regions.

The method was immunoSEQ multiplex PCR; TCRdb's version includes in-frame clones alone and lacks a portion of them. The table has about 130,000 clones, about 86% seen once; the top ten hold less than 15%. Comments on this clone: The antigen is unknown.

The V end lost 4 bases, the J end lost 4 bases, and 15 bases lay between the germline ends. Germline CDR1 reads SGDLS; CDR2 reads YYNGEE. The CDR3 covers 15 residues. This sequence was found in an adult in good health. This sample comprised peripheral blood, obtained on day 0 of AZD1222 vaccination. V is TRBV9 and J is TRBJ2-1; D is unresolved. This CDR3 reads CASSLRLEGYNEQFF. The CDR3 nucleotides are TGTGCCAGCAGCCTTCGACTGGAAGGGTACAATGAGCAGTTCTTC. Looking up the rest from reference TRBV9 and TRBJ2-1 gives the full variable domain: DSGVTQTPKHLITATGQRVTLRCSPRSGDLSVYWYQQSLDQGLQFLIQYYNGEERAKGNILERFSAQQFPDLHSELNLSSLELGDSALYFCASSLRLEGYNEQFFGPGTRLTVL.